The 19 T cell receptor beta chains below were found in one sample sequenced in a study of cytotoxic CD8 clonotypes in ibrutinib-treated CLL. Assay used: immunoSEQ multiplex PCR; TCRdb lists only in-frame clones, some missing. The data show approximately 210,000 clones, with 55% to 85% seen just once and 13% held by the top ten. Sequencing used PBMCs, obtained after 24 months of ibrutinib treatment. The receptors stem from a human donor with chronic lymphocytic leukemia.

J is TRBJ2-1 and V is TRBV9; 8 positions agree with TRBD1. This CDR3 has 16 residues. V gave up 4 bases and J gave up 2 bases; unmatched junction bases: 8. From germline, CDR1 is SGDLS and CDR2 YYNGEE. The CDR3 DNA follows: TGTGCCAGCAGCCCCATGGACAGGGACGCCTACAATGAGCAGTTCTTC. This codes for CASSPMDRDAYNEQFF.

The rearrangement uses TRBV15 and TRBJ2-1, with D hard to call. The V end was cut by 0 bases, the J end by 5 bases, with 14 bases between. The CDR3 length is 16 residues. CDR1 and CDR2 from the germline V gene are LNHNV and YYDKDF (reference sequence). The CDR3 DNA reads TGTGCCACCAGCAGAGATCCAGCTCGGATGAACAATGAGCAGTTCTTC. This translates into CATSRDPARMNNEQFF.

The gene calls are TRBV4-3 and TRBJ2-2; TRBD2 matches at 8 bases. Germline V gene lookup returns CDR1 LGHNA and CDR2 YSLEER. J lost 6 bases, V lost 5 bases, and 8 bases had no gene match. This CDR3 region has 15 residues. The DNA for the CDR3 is TGCGCCAGCAGCGAGAAGACTAGCGTAGCCGGGGAGCTGTTTTTT. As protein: CASSEKTSVAGELFF.

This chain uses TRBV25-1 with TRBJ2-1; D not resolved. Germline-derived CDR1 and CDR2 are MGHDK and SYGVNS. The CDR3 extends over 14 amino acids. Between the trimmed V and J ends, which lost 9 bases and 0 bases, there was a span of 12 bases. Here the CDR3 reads CASQEARSYNEQFF. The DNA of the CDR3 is TGTGCCAGTCAAGAGGCCCGCTCCTACAATGAGCAGTTCTTC.

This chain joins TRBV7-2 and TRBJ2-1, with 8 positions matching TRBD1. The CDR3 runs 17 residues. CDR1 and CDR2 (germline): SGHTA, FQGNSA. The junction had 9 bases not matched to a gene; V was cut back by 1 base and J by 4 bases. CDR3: CASSLDLGQDTYNEQFF. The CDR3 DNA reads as TGTGCCAGCAGCTTAGATTTGGGACAGGACACATACAATGAGCAGTTCTTC.

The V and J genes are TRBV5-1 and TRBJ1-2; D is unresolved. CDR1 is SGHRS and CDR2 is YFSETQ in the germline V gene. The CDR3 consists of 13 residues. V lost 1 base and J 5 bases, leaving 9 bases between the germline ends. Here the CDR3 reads CASSLSVLYGYTF. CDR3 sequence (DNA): TGCGCCAGCAGCTTGTCTGTATTGTATGGCTACACCTTC.

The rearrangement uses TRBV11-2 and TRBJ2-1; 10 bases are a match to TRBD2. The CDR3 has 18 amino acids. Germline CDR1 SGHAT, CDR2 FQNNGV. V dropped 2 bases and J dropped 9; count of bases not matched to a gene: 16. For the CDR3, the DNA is TGTGCCAGCAGCTTAATTCTCGGGCTAGCGGGAGTGGGAATTGAGCAGTTCTTC. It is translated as CASSLILGLAGVGIEQFF.

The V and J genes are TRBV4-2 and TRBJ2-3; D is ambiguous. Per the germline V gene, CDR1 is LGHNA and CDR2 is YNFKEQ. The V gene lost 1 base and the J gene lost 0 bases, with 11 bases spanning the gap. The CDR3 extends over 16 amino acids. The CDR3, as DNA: TGTGCCAGCAGCCAAGCTCGTGACATCAGCACAGATACGCAGTATTTT. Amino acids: CASSQARDISTDTQYF.

The CDR3 coding sequence is TGTGCCAGCCGGGACAGCTCGTACACCGGGGAGCTGTTTTTT. Protein product: CASRDSSYTGELFF. The chain couples TRBV6-5 to TRBJ2-2; 7 positions match TRBD1. V dropped 8 bases and J dropped 3; count of bases not matched to a gene: 6. The CDR3 loop spans 14 amino acids. Germline lookup yields CDR1 MNHEY and CDR2 SVGAGI.

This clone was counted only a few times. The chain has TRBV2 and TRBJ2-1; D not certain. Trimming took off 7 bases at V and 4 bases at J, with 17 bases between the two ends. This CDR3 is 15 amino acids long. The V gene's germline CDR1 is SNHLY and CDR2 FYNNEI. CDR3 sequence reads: CASNGLTGPYNEQFF. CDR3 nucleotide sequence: TGTGCCAGCAATGGGCTTACTGGACCATACAATGAGCAGTTCTTC.

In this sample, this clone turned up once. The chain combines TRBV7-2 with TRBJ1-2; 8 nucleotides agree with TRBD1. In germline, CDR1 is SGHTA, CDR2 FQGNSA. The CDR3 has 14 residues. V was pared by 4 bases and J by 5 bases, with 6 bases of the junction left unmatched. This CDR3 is CASSSRDRTYGYTF. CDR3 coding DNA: TGTGCCAGCAGCTCCCGGGACAGGACGTATGGCTACACCTTC.

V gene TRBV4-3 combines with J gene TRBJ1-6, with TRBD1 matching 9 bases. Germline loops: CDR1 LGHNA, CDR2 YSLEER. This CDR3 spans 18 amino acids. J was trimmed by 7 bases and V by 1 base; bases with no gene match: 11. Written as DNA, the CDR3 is TGCGCCAGCAGCCAAGTGGCCCTCCGGGACAGGGCGAATTCACCCCTCCACTTT. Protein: CASSQVALRDRANSPLHF.

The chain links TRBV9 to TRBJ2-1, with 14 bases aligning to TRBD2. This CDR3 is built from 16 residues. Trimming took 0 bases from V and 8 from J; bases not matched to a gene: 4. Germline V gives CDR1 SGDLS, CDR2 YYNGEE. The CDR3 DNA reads TGTGCCAGCAGCGTAGACGGACTAGCGGGAGGTTATGAGCAGTTCTTC. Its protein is CASSVDGLAGGYEQFF.

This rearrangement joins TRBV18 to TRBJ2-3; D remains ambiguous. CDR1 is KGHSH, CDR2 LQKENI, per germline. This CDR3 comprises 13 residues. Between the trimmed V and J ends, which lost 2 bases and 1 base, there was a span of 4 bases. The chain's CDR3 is CASSPIRTDTQYF. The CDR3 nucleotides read TGTGCCAGCTCACCAATCCGCACAGATACGCAGTATTTT.

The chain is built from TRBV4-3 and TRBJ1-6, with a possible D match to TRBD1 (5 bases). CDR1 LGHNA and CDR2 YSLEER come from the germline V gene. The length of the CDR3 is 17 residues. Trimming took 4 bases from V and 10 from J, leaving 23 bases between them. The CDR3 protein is CASSRAVGGILRSPLHF. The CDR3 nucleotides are TGCGCCAGCAGCCGAGCGGTGGGGGGGATCTTGCGGTCACCCCTCCACTTT.

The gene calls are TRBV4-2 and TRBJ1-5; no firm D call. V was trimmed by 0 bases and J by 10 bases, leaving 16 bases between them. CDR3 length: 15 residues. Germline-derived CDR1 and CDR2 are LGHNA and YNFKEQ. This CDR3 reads CASSQDQITLPPQHF. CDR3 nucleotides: TGTGCCAGCAGCCAAGATCAAATAACCCTTCCTCCCCAGCATTTT.

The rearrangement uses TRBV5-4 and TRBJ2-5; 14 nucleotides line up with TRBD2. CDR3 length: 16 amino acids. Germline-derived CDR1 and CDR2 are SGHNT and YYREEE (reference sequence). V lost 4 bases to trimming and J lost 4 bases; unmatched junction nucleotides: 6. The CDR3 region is CASSKGLAGVLETQYF. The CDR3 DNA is TGTGCCAGCAGCAAGGGACTAGCGGGAGTCCTAGAGACCCAGTACTTC. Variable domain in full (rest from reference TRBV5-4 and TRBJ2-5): ETGVTQSPTHLIKTRGQQVTLRCSSQSGHNTVSWYQQALGQGPQFIFQYYREEENGRGNFPPRFSGLQFPNYSSELNVNALELDDSALYLCASSKGLAGVLETQYFGPGTRLLVL.

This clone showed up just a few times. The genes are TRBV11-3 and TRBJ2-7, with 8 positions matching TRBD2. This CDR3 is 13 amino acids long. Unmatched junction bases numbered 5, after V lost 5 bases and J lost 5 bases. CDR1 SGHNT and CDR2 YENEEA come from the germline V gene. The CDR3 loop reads CASSPPGLDEQYF. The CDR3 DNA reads TGTGCCAGCAGCCCTCCGGGACTAGACGAGCAGTACTTC.

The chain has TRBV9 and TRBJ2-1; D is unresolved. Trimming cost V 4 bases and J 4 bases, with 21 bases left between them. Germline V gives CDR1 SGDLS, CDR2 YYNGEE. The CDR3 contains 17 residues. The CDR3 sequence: CASSYLVRPGWYNEQFF. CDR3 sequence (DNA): TGTGCCAGCAGCTACCTCGTGCGTCCCGGGTGGTACAATGAGCAGTTCTTC.